Listed here are 11 T cell receptor beta chains from one sample, sequenced in a study of shared clonotypes between healthy human individuals. The naive CD8 population came from CD45RO-negative cells selected for CCR7, without terminally differentiated effector memory CD45RA+ cells. Method: immunoSEQ multiplex PCR; TCRdb's copy keeps in-frame clones and lacks some. The sample gives millions of clones, more than 85% of which show up once; about 1.8% is in the top ten. Sequencing was performed on naive CD8+ T cells from PBMCs. These receptors came from a man between 18 and 35 years old in good health. Some clones in this sample may be carry-over from other donors' samples.

The chain links TRBV28 to TRBJ2-2; D gene unclear. This CDR3 is 13 amino acids long. Germline V gene data show CDR1 as MDHEN and CDR2 as SYDVKM. V was cut by 3 bases and J by 4 bases, with 6 bases left in between. The CDR3 DNA is TGTGCCAGCAGTTTTTATAGCACCGGGGAGCTGTTTTTT. Translating it yields CASSFYSTGELFF.

The rearrangement uses TRBV27 and TRBJ2-7; D remains unclear. CDR1 and CDR2 from the germline V gene are MNHEY and SMNVEV (reference sequence). CDR3 length equals 16 residues. Trimming cost V 2 bases and J 4 bases, with 18 bases left between them. CDR3 in DNA: TGTGCCAGCAGTTTACCCGACCGTCTCGCTACTTACGAGCAGTACTTC. It is translated as CASSLPDRLATYEQYF.

The chain is built from TRBV10-3 and TRBJ1-2, with a tentative D call TRBD1 (5 bases). CDR1 and CDR2 (germline): ENHRY, SYGVKD. The CDR3 length is 11 residues. V was cut by 8 bases and J by 7 bases, with 11 bases left in between. The CDR3 DNA reads as TGTGCCATCTCAGGGATCCCTGGCTACACCTTC. This codes for CAISGIPGYTF.

V usage is TRBV7-9 and J usage is TRBJ2-7; D might be TRBD1 (6 bases). The CDR3 contains 13 residues. In germline, CDR1 is SEHNR, CDR2 FQNEAQ (reference sequence). V lost 4 bases and J 2 bases, leaving 9 bases between the germline ends. CDR3: CASSSRTAYEQYF. CDR3 bases: TGTGCCAGCAGCTCGCGGACAGCCTACGAGCAGTACTTC.

The gene calls are TRBV27 and TRBJ1-3; 7 bases are a match to TRBD1. CDR1 and CDR2 (germline): MNHEY, SMNVEV (reference sequence). The CDR3 runs to 14 residues. V shed 5 bases and J 2 bases; nucleotides not matched to a gene: 3. The CDR3 DNA follows: TGTGCCAGCAGTGTGACAGGGACTGGAAACACCATATATTTT. This codes for CASSVTGTGNTIYF.

J is TRBJ1-2 and V is TRBV10-3; 8 bases match TRBD1. The V and J ends lost 4 bases and 4 bases, in that order; junction bases with no gene match: 8. The CDR3 length is 15 residues. Per the germline V gene, CDR1 is ENHRY and CDR2 is SYGVKD. CDR3 loop: CAISGPGGKGYGYTF. In DNA, the CDR3 is TGTGCCATCAGTGGTCCAGGGGGCAAGGGCTATGGCTACACCTTC.

The V gene is TRBV2, the J gene TRBJ1-1; 7 bases align to TRBD1. The length of the CDR3 is 16 residues. The J segment lost 0 bases and the V segment lost 6 bases, leaving 10 bases of the junction unmatched. Germline V gives CDR1 SNHLY, CDR2 FYNNEI. In nucleotides, the CDR3 is TGTGCCAGCAGGGAGACTCCGGGACAGCTGAACACTGAAGCTTTCTTT. Protein sequence: CASRETPGQLNTEAFF.

The gene calls are TRBV5-1 and TRBJ2-7; D is unclear. V lost 5 bases, J lost 0 bases, and 15 bases lay in between. CDR3 size: 15 residues. Germline CDR1 reads SGHRS; CDR2 reads YFSETQ. CDR3 amino acids: CASRAPEAPSYEQYF. CDR3 sequence (DNA): TGCGCCAGCAGGGCCCCCGAGGCCCCCTCCTACGAGCAGTACTTC.

The chain combines TRBV4-1 with TRBJ2-7, with TRBD2 identical over 7 bases. This CDR3 comprises 15 residues. Trimming removed 5 bases from V and 4 bases from J; junction bases left unmatched: 11. Per the germline V gene, CDR1 is MGHRA and CDR2 is YSYEKL. The CDR3 spells CASSMGGEIVYEQYF. DNA for the CDR3: TGCGCCAGCAGCATGGGAGGGGAAATTGTATACGAGCAGTACTTC.

The J gene is TRBJ1-1, the V gene TRBV19, with D perhaps matching TRBD1 (5 bases). CDR1 and CDR2 (germline): LNHDA, SQIVND (reference sequence). V lost 2 bases, J lost 1 base, and 11 bases lay in between. The CDR3 contains 15 residues. The CDR3 reads CASSIIWGQNTEAFF. CDR3 nucleotides: TGTGCCAGTAGTATAATTTGGGGCCAGAACACTGAAGCTTTCTTT.

The rearrangement uses TRBV9 and TRBJ2-3; D not resolved. Germline loops: CDR1 SGDLS, CDR2 YYNGEE. The CDR3 is 13 amino acids. The ends were cut back, 4 bases at V and 1 base at J, with 7 bases in the middle. CDR3 sequence: CASSLDGTDTQYF. The CDR3 nucleotides are TGTGCCAGCAGCCTCGACGGCACAGATACGCAGTATTTT.